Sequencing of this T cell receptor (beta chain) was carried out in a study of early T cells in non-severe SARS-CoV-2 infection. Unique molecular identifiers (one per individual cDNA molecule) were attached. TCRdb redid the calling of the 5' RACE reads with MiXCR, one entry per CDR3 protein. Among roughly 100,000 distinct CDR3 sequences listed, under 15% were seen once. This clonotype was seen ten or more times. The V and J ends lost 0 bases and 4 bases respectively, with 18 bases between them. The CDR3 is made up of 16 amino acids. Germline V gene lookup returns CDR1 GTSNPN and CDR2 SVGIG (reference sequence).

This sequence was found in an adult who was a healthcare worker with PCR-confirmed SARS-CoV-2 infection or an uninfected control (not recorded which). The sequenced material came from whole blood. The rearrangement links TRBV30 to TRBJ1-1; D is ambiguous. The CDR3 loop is CAWSVRGSGGRTEAFF. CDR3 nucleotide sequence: TGTGCCTGGAGTGTACGAGGATCAGGCGGTCGCACTGAAGCTTTCTTT. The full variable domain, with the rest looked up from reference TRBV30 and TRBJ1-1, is SQTIHQWPATLVQPVGSPLSLECTVEGTSNPNLYWYRQAAGRGLQLLFYSVGIGQISSEVPQNLSASRPQDRQFILSSKKLLLSDSGFYLCAWSVRGSGGRTEAFFGQGTRLTVV.